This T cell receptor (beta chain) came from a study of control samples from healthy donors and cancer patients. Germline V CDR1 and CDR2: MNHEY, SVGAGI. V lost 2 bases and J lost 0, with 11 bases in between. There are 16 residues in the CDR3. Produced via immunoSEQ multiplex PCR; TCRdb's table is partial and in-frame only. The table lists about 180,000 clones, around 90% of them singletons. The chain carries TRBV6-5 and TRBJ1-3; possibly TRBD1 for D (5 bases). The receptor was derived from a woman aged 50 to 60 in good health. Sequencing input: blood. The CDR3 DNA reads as TGTGCCAGCAGTTACGGGGCAGGGAGCTCTGGAAACACCATATATTTT. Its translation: CASSYGAGSSGNTIYF.